This TCR beta chain was observed in a study of T cells in Graves' hyperthyroidism and ophthalmopathy. Looking at the study overall: Blood from the periphery was taken at initial diagnosis, before any treatment. Overall study results and limits: In simple terms, a model built on 13 V-J features told ophthalmopathy apart from stable hyperthyroidism.

This clonotype has at least ten counts. The target antigen is unknown. RNA transcripts provided the source from which TCR beta CDR3 regions were amplified. The HTBI set primed first-round TCR CDR3 RT-PCR. TCRdb itself ran the multiplex PCR reads through MiXCR, one entry per CDR3 protein. The table records about 180,000 distinct CDR3 sequences, around 15% of them present only once. Pregnant or lactating patients were excluded, as were those with uncontrolled infection or other autoimmune disease. This sample holds PBMCs from roughly 10 ml fresh peripheral blood. Sequencing was performed on blood. The origin of this receptor is a woman aged 45-59 years with Graves' hyperthyroidism.

CDR3 in amino acids: CSAPSGGSTDTQYF. The CDR3 bases are TGCAGTGCTCCCAGCGGGGGGTCCACAGATACGCAGTATTTT. The V gene is TRBV20-1, the J gene TRBJ2-3; 9 nucleotides align to TRBD2. The J segment lost 2 bases and the V segment lost 5 bases, leaving 5 bases of the junction unmatched. This CDR3 has 14 amino acids. Germline V CDR1 and CDR2: DFQATT, SNEGSKA (reference sequence).